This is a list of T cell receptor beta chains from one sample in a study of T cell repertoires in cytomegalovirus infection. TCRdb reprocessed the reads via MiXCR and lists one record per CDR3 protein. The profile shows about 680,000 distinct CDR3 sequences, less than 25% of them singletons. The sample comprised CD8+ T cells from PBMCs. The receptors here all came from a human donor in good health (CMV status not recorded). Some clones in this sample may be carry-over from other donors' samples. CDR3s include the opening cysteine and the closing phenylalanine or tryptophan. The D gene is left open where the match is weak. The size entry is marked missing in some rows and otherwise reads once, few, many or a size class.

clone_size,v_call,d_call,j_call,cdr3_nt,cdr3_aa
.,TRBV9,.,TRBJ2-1,TGTGCCAGCGGGGGAGGTGAGCAGTTCTTC,CASGGGEQFF
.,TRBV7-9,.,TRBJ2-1,TGTGCCAGCAGTTCCGGGACAAAATCTCCTGAGCAGTTCTTC,CASSSGTKSPEQFF
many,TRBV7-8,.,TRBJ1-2,TGTGCCAGCAGCCGCACAGGGTTAGGCTACACCTTC,CASSRTGLGYTF
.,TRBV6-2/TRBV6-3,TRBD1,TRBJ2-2,TGTGCCAGCAGTGCCGAGACAGGGGGTACCGGGGAGCTGTTTTTT,CASSAETGGTGELFF
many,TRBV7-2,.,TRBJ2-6,TGTGCCAGCAGGTACCCGAGGGCAGCCACCCACTCTGGGGCCAACGTCCTGACTTTC,CASRYPRAATHSGANVLTF
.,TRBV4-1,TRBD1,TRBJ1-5,TGCGCCAACAGCCTCACCAGGGGGAGCAATCAGCCCCAGCATTTT,CANSLTRGSNQPQHF
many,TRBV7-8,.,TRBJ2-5,TGTGCCTCCCGACCGGGGGCCGAGGAGACCCAGTACTTC,CASRPGAEETQYF
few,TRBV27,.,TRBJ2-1,TGTGCCAGCAGCCGGACACGTAACAATGAGCAGTTCTTC,CASSRTRNNEQFF
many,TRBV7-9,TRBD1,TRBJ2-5,TGTGCCAGCAGTTCGGACAGGGGTGGGGAGACCCAGTACTTC,CASSSDRGGETQYF
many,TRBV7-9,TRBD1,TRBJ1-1,TGTGCCAGCAGATCGACAGGGGGCAATACTGAAGCTTTCTTT,CASRSTGGNTEAFF
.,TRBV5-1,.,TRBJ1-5,TGCGTCAGCAGCTTGGACCAGGGTAGTAATCAGCCCCAGCATTTT,CVSSLDQGSNQPQHF
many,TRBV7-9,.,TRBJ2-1,TGTGCCAGCAGCTCCTCCTCAGGGAAAGGTTACAATGAGCAGTTCTTC,CASSSSSGKGYNEQFF
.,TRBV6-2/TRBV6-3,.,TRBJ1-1,TGTGCCAGCAGTTACTCGAAGGCAGCTTTCTTT,CASSYSKAAFF
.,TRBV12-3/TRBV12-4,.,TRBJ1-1,TGTGCCGGCAGTCCACCACTCCGATCCACTGAAGCTTTCTTT,CAGSPPLRSTEAFF
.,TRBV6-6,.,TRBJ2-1,TGTGCCAGCAGTTATTCGGTGGGTGACCACTCCTACAATGAGCAGTTCTTC,CASSYSVGDHSYNEQFF
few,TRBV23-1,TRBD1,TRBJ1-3,TGCGCCAGCAGTCAAGACGACAGGGCTGGAAACACCATATATTTT,CASSQDDRAGNTIYF
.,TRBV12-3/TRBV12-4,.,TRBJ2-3,TGTGCCAGCACCCCTGGAGATACGCAGTATTTT,CASTPGDTQYF
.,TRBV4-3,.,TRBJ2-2,TGCGCCAGCAGCCAAGGGCTAGTAGTGCCCGGGGAGCTGTTTTTT,CASSQGLVVPGELFF
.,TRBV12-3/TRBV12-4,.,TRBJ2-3,.,CASILGLAGGSTDTQYF
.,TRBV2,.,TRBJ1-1,TGTGCCCTCACGAAGGGATTCACTGAAGCTTTCTTT,CALTKGFTEAFF
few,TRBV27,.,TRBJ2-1,TGTGCCAGCAGTTTATCCACATACAGGTCCACTGAGCAGTTCTTC,CASSLSTYRSTEQFF
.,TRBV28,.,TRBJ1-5,TGTGCCAGCAGCCCGGGTTACTATCAGCCCCAGCATTTT,CASSPGYYQPQHF
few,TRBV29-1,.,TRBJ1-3,TGCAGCGTTTATTCGGTTCCGGCTGGAAACACCATATATTTT,CSVYSVPAGNTIYF
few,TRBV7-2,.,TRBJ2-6,TGTGCCAGCAGCCCCGGACCGTACTCTGGGGCCAACGTCCTGACTTTC,CASSPGPYSGANVLTF
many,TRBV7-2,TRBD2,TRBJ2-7,TGTGCCAGCGCTCCCCTACGGGGGGGAGACCTAGGCTACGAGCAGTACTTC,CASAPLRGGDLGYEQYF
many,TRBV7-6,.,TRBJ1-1,TGTGCCAGCAGTACCCACAGGGATACTGAAGCTTTCTTT,CASSTHRDTEAFF
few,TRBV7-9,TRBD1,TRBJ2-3,TGTGCCAGCAGCGCCCGACAGGGTTCAGACACAGATACGCAGTATTTT,CASSARQGSDTDTQYF